The 23 T cell receptor beta chains below all came from one sample that was sequenced in a study of cytomegalovirus exposure and HLA in healthy donors. The PCR had 60 Vbeta and 13 Jbeta primers. The data were produced by immunoSEQ multiplex PCR, yet TCRdb's version contains in-frame clones alone and is incomplete. The sample contains more than 150,000 clones, roughly nine tenths of which appear only once. Sequenced input: PBMCs. The receptors shown here come from a girl in the first two years of life in good health and CMV-seronegative.

The CDR3 protein is CASSVQGAGETQYF. The CDR3 DNA is TGTGCCAGCAGTGTTCAGGGGGCAGGAGAGACCCAGTACTTC. The rearrangement links TRBV27 to TRBJ2-5; 8 bases align to TRBD1. J lost 4 bases, V lost 5 bases, and 6 bases had no gene match. The CDR3 spans 14 residues. Germline values: CDR1 MNHEY, CDR2 SMNVEV (reference sequence).

The genes are TRBV9 and TRBJ2-3, with D maybe TRBD1 (6 bases). Trimming shortened V by 3 bases and J by 2 bases, and 16 bases separated the two germline ends. Germline V gene lookup returns CDR1 SGDLS and CDR2 YYNGEE. The CDR3 spans 16 residues. The CDR3 bases are TGTGCCAGCAGCGGTTACCGGGACACCCTCACAGATACGCAGTATTTT. The encoded protein is CASSGYRDTLTDTQYF.

For the CDR3, the DNA is TGCAGTGCTAGAAGGGGTTACGAGCAGTACTTC. Amino acid sequence: CSARRGYEQYF. This chain links TRBV20-1 with TRBJ2-7; D perhaps matches TRBD1 (5 bases). Germline CDR1 is DFQATT and CDR2 is SNEGSKA (reference sequence). V was cut by 2 bases and J by 4 bases, with 6 bases left in between. The CDR3 runs 11 residues.

This chain joins TRBV4-2 and TRBJ1-4; D remains unclear. The V end lost 0 bases, the J end lost 7 bases, and 3 bases lay between the germline ends. CDR3 length: 12 amino acids. Germline loops: CDR1 LGHNA, CDR2 YNFKEQ. CDR3 sequence: CASSQEAEKLFF. DNA for the CDR3: TGTGCCAGCAGCCAAGAAGCTGAAAAACTGTTTTTT.

J is TRBJ1-1 and V is TRBV7-6; unclear D gene. V shed 6 bases and J shed 2 bases, with 10 bases lying between them. The CDR3 length is 13 residues. The germline V gene encodes CDR1 SGHVS and CDR2 FNYEAQ. The CDR3 coding sequence is TGTGCCAGCAGACGGAGTACTAACACTGAAGCTTTCTTT. Protein product: CASRRSTNTEAFF.

The gene calls are TRBV18 and TRBJ1-6; 11 bases align to TRBD1. V shed 5 bases and J 3 bases; nucleotides not matched to a gene: 6. The CDR3 runs 17 residues. Germline V gene sequence: CDR1 KGHSH, CDR2 LQKENI. The CDR3 nucleotides are TGTGCCAGCTCAGCTGCCGGGACAGGGGGCTATAATTCACCCCTCCACTTT. Residues: CASSAAGTGGYNSPLHF.

This chain connects TRBV9 to TRBJ1-3; D not resolved. CDR1 is SGDLS, CDR2 YYNGEE, per germline. The CDR3 contains 15 residues. V was clipped by 0 bases and J by 0 bases, with 7 bases between them. The CDR3 region is CASSVEGSSGNTIYF. CDR3 DNA sequence: TGTGCCAGCAGCGTAGAAGGGAGCTCTGGAAACACCATATATTTT.

This clone was observed once. The chain is built from TRBV4-2 and TRBJ2-2; TRBD2 agrees at 12 bases. The J segment lost 4 bases and the V segment lost 5 bases, leaving 8 bases of the junction unmatched. Germline V gene data show CDR1 as LGHNA and CDR2 as YNFKEQ. CDR3 size: 17 residues. As DNA, the CDR3 is TGTGCCAGCAGCGCACGGACTAGCGGGGCATTCACCGGGGAGCTGTTTTTT. This gives the protein CASSARTSGAFTGELFF.

This chain connects TRBV7-2 to TRBJ2-1; 12 positions agree with TRBD2. CDR1 and CDR2 from the germline V gene are SGHTA and FQGNSA. The CDR3 has 15 amino acids. V was clipped by 2 bases and J by 6 bases; unmatched bases: 2. The CDR3 region has the DNA TGTGCCAGCAGCTTAAAACTAGCGGGAGGCAATGAGCAGTTCTTC. It codes for CASSLKLAGGNEQFF. The full variable domain, with the rest looked up from reference TRBV7-2 and TRBJ2-1, is GAGVSQSPSNKVTEKGKDVELRCDPISGHTALYWYRQSLGQGLEFLIYFQGNSAPDKSGLPSDRFSAERTGGSVSTLTIQRTQQEDSAVYLCASSLKLAGGNEQFFGPGTRLTVL.

The gene calls are TRBV5-6 and TRBJ2-3, with D perhaps TRBD1 (6 bases). This CDR3 comprises 16 residues. The V end lost 0 bases, the J end lost 6 bases, and 17 bases lay between the germline ends. The V gene's germline CDR1 is SGHDT and CDR2 YYEEEE. CDR3 sequence: CASSLGPPVRGDTQYF. CDR3 sequence (DNA): TGTGCCAGCAGCTTGGGCCCCCCGGTAAGGGGGGATACGCAGTATTTT.

This rearrangement joins TRBV11-2 to TRBJ2-7; 8 bases fit TRBD2. V gave up 5 bases and J gave up 8 bases; unmatched junction bases: 8. This CDR3 contains 13 residues. The germline V gene has CDR1 SGHAT and CDR2 FQNNGV. The CDR3 is CASSAGLESQQYF. The DNA of the CDR3 is TGTGCCAGCAGCGCGGGACTAGAGTCGCAGCAGTACTTC. Based on the CDR3 plus reference TRBV11-2 and TRBJ2-7, the full variable domain is EAGVAQSPRYKIIEKRQSVAFWCNPISGHATLYWYQQILGQGPKLLIQFQNNGVVDDSQLPKDRFSAERLKGVDSTLKIQPAKLEDSAVYLCASSAGLESQQYFGPGTRLTVT.

The chain carries TRBV25-1 and TRBJ2-1; perhaps TRBD2 as D (6 bases). V was cut by 2 bases and J by 7 bases, with 9 bases left in between. Germline V gene data show CDR1 as MGHDK and CDR2 as SYGVNS. CDR3 length: 13 residues. DNA of the CDR3: TGTGCCAGCAGTGAACCTCGGGGGAATGAGCAGTTCTTC. Translating gives CASSEPRGNEQFF.

This chain uses TRBV5-4 with TRBJ2-3, with D perhaps TRBD2 (6 bases). Germline CDR1 SGHNT, CDR2 YYREEE (reference sequence). Trimming cost V 4 bases and J 3 bases, with 15 bases left between them. The length of the CDR3 is 15 residues. The CDR3 spells CASSPRLEGTDTQYF. The CDR3 DNA sequence: TGTGCCAGCAGCCCACGACTAGAGGGGACAGATACGCAGTATTTT.

The chain joins TRBV10-3 to TRBJ2-7; 10 bases line up with TRBD1. CDR1 is ENHRY and CDR2 is SYGVKD in the germline V gene. The CDR3 is 14 amino acids. J lost 3 bases, V lost 5 bases, and 4 bases had no gene match. The DNA for the CDR3 is TGTGCCATCAGTTGGGGACAGGGGCGCTACGAGCAGTACTTC. The encoded protein is CAISWGQGRYEQYF.

This chain joins TRBV5-4 and TRBJ1-1; 7 nucleotides match TRBD1. There are 16 residues in the CDR3. V lost 2 bases to trimming and J lost 3 bases; unmatched junction nucleotides: 10. CDR1 and CDR2 from the germline V gene are SGHNT and YYREEE (reference sequence). Written as DNA, the CDR3 is TGTGCCAGCAGCTTAGGGGGCTACCCAGGACACACTGAAGCTTTCTTT. Amino acids: CASSLGGYPGHTEAFF.

This chain joins TRBV27 and TRBJ2-7; maybe TRBD2 (5 bases). The V and J ends lost 2 bases and 3 bases respectively, with 14 bases between them. From germline, CDR1 is MNHEY and CDR2 SMNVEV (reference sequence). The CDR3 is 15 residues long. As DNA, the CDR3 is TGTGCCAGCAGTTTAAGGGAGACATTTATCTACGAGCAGTACTTC. This encodes CASSLRETFIYEQYF.

In nucleotides, the CDR3 is TGTGCCAGCAGTGAAGGGCCAACGTACTATGGCTACACCTTC. Translating it yields CASSEGPTYYGYTF. This chain uses TRBV6-1 with TRBJ1-2, with D hard to call. CDR3 length equals 14 residues. The ends were cut back, 1 base at V and 3 bases at J, with 9 bases in the middle. Per germline, CDR1 MNHNS and CDR2 SASEGT.

V usage is TRBV30 and J usage is TRBJ2-5; D possibly corresponds to TRBD1 (6 bases). TRBJ2-7 explains the end of the DNA better; the J call may be wrong. The germline V gene has CDR1 GTSNPN and CDR2 SVGIG (reference sequence). The CDR3 contains 13 residues. DNA of the CDR3: TGTGCCTGGAGTGACGGGACAACCTACGAGCAGTACTTC. It specifies CAWSDGTTYEQYF.

This rearrangement joins TRBV30 to TRBJ2-3, with 7 nucleotides matching TRBD2. The CDR3 is 16 residues long. Trimming cost V 0 bases and J 2 bases; bases outside gene matches: 8. Germline values: CDR1 GTSNPN, CDR2 SVGIG (reference sequence). CDR3 loop: CAWSVLGGAYTDTQYF. The CDR3 DNA sequence: TGTGCCTGGAGTGTACTGGGAGGGGCGTACACAGATACGCAGTATTTT.

The chain is built from TRBV5-1 and TRBJ2-1, with unresolved D. This CDR3 is built from 16 residues. CDR1 and CDR2 (germline): SGHRS, YFSETQ. Trimming took off 1 base at V and 0 bases at J, with 11 bases between the two ends. The DNA of the CDR3 is TGCGCCAGCAGCTTGCTTTCGAGCCGCTCCTACAATGAGCAGTTCTTC. It is translated as CASSLLSSRSYNEQFF.

This sequence joins TRBV30 and TRBJ2-1; D might be TRBD2 (6 bases). The CDR3 runs to 12 residues. V gave up 3 bases and J gave up 9 bases, with 12 bases separating them. From germline, CDR1 is GTSNPN and CDR2 SVGIG (reference sequence). In nucleotides, the CDR3 is TGTGCCTGGAGACCTAGCGTTGCTGAGCAGTTCTTC. It specifies CAWRPSVAEQFF.

The rearrangement joins TRBV30 to TRBJ2-5; 9 nucleotides line up with TRBD1. There are 15 residues in the CDR3. Germline lookup yields CDR1 GTSNPN and CDR2 SVGIG (reference sequence). V lost 6 bases, J lost 5 bases, and 13 bases stayed unmatched. The CDR3 sequence: CACQTGGQLGETQYF. The CDR3 bases are TGTGCCTGCCAAACAGGGGGCCAGCTAGGTGAGACCCAGTACTTC.

The J gene is TRBJ2-1, the V gene TRBV5-6; D is undetermined. Trimming removed 5 bases from V and 0 bases from J, with 12 bases in between. Germline V gene sequence: CDR1 SGHDT, CDR2 YYEEEE. The CDR3 is 15 amino acids. CDR3 DNA: TGTGCCAGCAGTGTCGGCGGCAGCTCCTACAATGAGCAGTTCTTC. It encodes CASSVGGSSYNEQFF. The complete variable domain, with remaining parts taken from reference TRBV5-6 and TRBJ2-1, reads DAGVTQSPTHLIKTRGQQVTLRCSPKSGHDTVSWYQQALGQGPQFIFQYYEEEERQRGNFPDRFSGHQFPNYSSELNVNALLLGDSALYLCASSVGGSSYNEQFFGPGTRLTVL.